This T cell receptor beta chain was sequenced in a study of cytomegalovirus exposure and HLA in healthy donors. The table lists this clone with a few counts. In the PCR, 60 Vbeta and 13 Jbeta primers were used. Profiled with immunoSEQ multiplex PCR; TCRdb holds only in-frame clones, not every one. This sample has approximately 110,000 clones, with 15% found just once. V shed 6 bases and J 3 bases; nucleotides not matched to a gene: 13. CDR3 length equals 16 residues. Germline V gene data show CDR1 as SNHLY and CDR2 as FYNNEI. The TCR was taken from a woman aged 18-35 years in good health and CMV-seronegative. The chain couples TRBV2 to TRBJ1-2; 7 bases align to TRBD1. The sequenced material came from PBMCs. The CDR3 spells CASRGTGQVTDYGYTF. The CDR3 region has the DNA TGTGCCAGCAGGGGGACCGGACAGGTGACAGACTATGGCTACACCTTC.